This is a list of T cell receptor beta chains from one sample in a study of blood T cell repertoires in COVID-19. Here immunoSEQ multiplex PCR was the method, and the copy in TCRdb shows in-frame clones only, minus some. The table shows about 280,000 clones, with 86% occurring only once. The sample taken for sequencing was peripheral blood. The receptors originated from a woman aged 25 to 39 with active or convalescent COVID-19. The conserved cysteine and the conserved F or W are not part of the CDR3 here.

CDR3	J	V
ASSGQGLFNNEQF	TRBJ2-1	TRBV28
ASSPPQGADTQY	TRBJ2-3	TRBV7-9
ASQVALQDFCNQPQH	TRBJ1-5	TRBV6-4
ASSIGLFGGEQY	TRBJ2-7	TRBV19
ASNYQGRSYEQY	TRBJ2-7	TRBV2
ASSRLFRLTDTQY	TRBJ2-3	TRBV27
ASSLASGAGGRYNEQF	TRBJ2-1	TRBV7-2
ASSFGLTGAGNTIY	TRBJ1-3	TRBV5-4
ASSARQYGYT	TRBJ1-2	TRBV9
ASGASGVADNQPQH	TRBJ1-5	TRBV2
ASSPTGVGENTEAF	TRBJ1-1	TRBV27
ASSLDSPGMAGELF	TRBJ2-2	TRBV7-2
ASSVPRGVNTGELF	TRBJ2-2	TRBV19
SVEGGQGAPGNTIY	TRBJ1-3	TRBV29-1
AISESRGGAAYEQY	TRBJ2-7	TRBV10-3
ASSVDRGQGPLH	TRBJ1-6	TRBV19
ASSSGDLNIGELF	TRBJ2-2	TRBV5-4
ASSYLGLATDTQY	TRBJ2-3	TRBV6-5
ASSHDRGREKLF	TRBJ1-4	TRBV4-3
ASRPSPGARNTGELF	TRBJ2-2	TRBV7-9
SASRGLNTEAF	TRBJ1-1	TRBV20-1
ASSVRQGSYEQY	TRBJ2-7	TRBV5-1
ASSLTTGAGGNQPQH	TRBJ1-5	TRBV7-2
ASSFAGTVFDTEAF	TRBJ1-1	TRBV27
ASSLTGETQY	TRBJ2-5	TRBV3-1/TRBV3-2
ASSFDRGRATEAF	TRBJ1-1	TRBV5-6
ASSPQTSGGAGSTQY	TRBJ2-3	TRBV7-9
ASSLSIALQETQY	TRBJ2-5	TRBV7-2